The rows below give T cell receptor beta chains drawn from one sample of a study of technical replicates of blood from several donors. Some clones are missing from TCRdb's copy, which holds only in-frame ones; the method was immunoSEQ multiplex PCR. The sample lists tens of thousands of clones, roughly 90% occurring once. Sequencing was done on a sample of PBMCs. Receptors were obtained from a human donor in good health. Some clones in this sample may be carry-over from other donors' samples. Each CDR3 is given with its conserved first and last residue. A D gene is named only where the DNA matches it firmly. The size entry is marked missing in some rows and otherwise reads once, few, many or a size class.

>TRBV18|NA|TRBJ2-2|NA
CASSLIGENTGELFF
TGTGCCAGCTCACTAATCGGGGAGAACACCGGGGAGCTGTTTTTT
>TRBV13|NA|TRBJ2-5|NA
CASADSLQETQYF
TGTGCCAGTGCGGACAGTCTTCAAGAGACCCAGTACTTC
>TRBV10-3|TRBD2|TRBJ2-5|NA
CAISGSGLAAQETQYF
TGTGCCATCAGCGGATCCGGACTAGCGGCTCAAGAGACCCAGTACTTC
>TRBV30|TRBD1|TRBJ1-6|NA
CAWTGTGSSPLHF
TGTGCCTGGACCGGGACAGGGAGTTCACCCCTCCACTTT
>TRBV4-1|NA|TRBJ1-6|NA
CASSQGQPDSPLHF
TGCGCCAGCAGCCAAGGACAGCCCGATTCACCCCTCCACTTT
>TRBV6-6|TRBD1|TRBJ2-7|NA
CASRPGQNNYEQYF
TGTGCCAGCCGCCCGGGACAGAATAACTACGAGCAGTACTTC
>TRBV18|NA|TRBJ2-7|NA
CASSLLAPAYEQYF
TGTGCCAGCTCATTACTAGCTCCCGCCTACGAGCAGTACTTC
>TRBV5-1|TRBD2|TRBJ2-7|once
CASSQGLADTYEQYF
TGCGCCAGCAGCCAGGGACTAGCGGACACCTACGAGCAGTACTTC
>TRBV7-8|TRBD2|TRBJ2-5|few
CASSPAGETQYF
TGTGCCAGCAGCCCAGCGGGGGAGACCCAGTACTTC
>TRBV18|NA|TRBJ2-7|NA
CASSPPGFSEVWDEQYF
TGTGCCAGCTCACCACCGGGATTTTCGGAGGTTTGGGACGAGCAGTACTTC
>TRBV5-6|NA|TRBJ2-1|NA
CASSPGGLGFNEQFF
TGTGCCAGCAGTCCCGGGGGGCTTGGATTTAATGAGCAGTTCTTC
>TRBV21-1|NA|TRBJ1-1|NA
CASGRDSLLNTEAFF
TGTGCCAGCGGTCGGGACAGTCTTTTGAACACTGAAGCTTTCTTT
>TRBV7-2|NA|TRBJ1-1|NA
CASLRGMSTEAFF
TGTGCCAGCCTAAGGGGGATGAGCACTGAAGCTTTCTTT
>TRBV4-2|NA|TRBJ2-3|NA
CASSQANSGTDTQYF
TGTGCCAGCAGCCAGGCAAATAGCGGCACAGATACGCAGTATTTT
>TRBV19|TRBD1|TRBJ2-2|NA
CASSTRDSNTGELFF
TGTGCCAGTAGTACCCGGGACAGTAACACCGGGGAGCTGTTTTTT
>TRBV7-2|TRBD1|TRBJ2-7|NA
CASSLARGPYEQYF
TGTGCCAGCAGCTTAGCTAGGGGGCCCTACGAGCAGTACTTC
>TRBV7-6|TRBD2|TRBJ2-5|NA
CASSLETSGMVETQYF
TGTGCCAGCAGCTTAGAGACTAGCGGGATGGTAGAGACCCAGTACTTC
>TRBV19|NA|TRBJ2-1|NA
CASSPSGDGEQFF
TGTGCCAGTAGTCCATCGGGAGATGGGGAGCAGTTCTTC
>TRBV7-2|TRBD2|TRBJ2-7|few
CASSTTSGSPTYEQYF
TGTGCCAGCAGCACCACTAGCGGGAGCCCCACCTACGAGCAGTACTTC
>TRBV10-3|NA|TRBJ2-2|NA
CAISGTSNTGELFF
TGTGCCATCAGTGGGACTTCGAACACCGGGGAGCTGTTTTTT
>TRBV4-3|TRBD2|TRBJ2-7|NA
CASSQDPPGLAASYEQYF
TGCGCCAGCAGCCAAGATCCACCGGGACTAGCGGCATCCTACGAGCAGTACTTC
>TRBV7-9|NA|TRBJ2-7|NA
CASSLGRGDYEQYF
TGTGCCAGCAGCTTAGGGCGGGGCGACTACGAGCAGTACTTC
>TRBV5-1|TRBD1|TRBJ2-1|NA
CASSSLTGGGQNEQFF
TGCGCCAGCAGCTCCCTGACAGGGGGCGGGCAGAATGAGCAGTTCTTC
>TRBV11-1|NA|TRBJ1-2|NA
CASSLTRGNGYTF
TGTGCCAGCAGCTTAACCAGGGGCAATGGCTACACCTTC
>TRBV19|NA|TRBJ2-5|few
CASRQAGETQYF
TGTGCCAGTAGGCAGGCGGGGGAGACCCAGTACTTC
>TRBV6-5|TRBD2|TRBJ2-7|NA
CASSYRGEPYRYEQYF
TGTGCCAGCAGTTATCGGGGGGAGCCCTATCGTTACGAGCAGTACTTC
>TRBV5-1|NA|TRBJ1-2|NA
CASSLRQGPSADGYTF
TGCGCCAGCAGCTTAAGGCAGGGCCCGTCGGCCGATGGCTACACCTTC